This T cell receptor beta chain was identified during a study of CDR3 diversity in severe acne. Each CDR3 protein gets one entry after TCRdb re-called the PCR reads with MiXCR. The sample includes 97,000 or so distinct CDR3 sequences, 51% seen only once; the top ten take over 10%. About this clonotype itself: This may be a read error, as it is one base from a much larger clone. It is likely a read error, because the conserved phenylalanine at the end of the CDR3 is missing.

The CDR3 spans 16 residues. Germline assignment: CDR1 SNHLY and CDR2 FYNNEI. V lost 7 bases and J 0 bases, leaving 16 bases between the germline ends. Material for sequencing was blood. The chain is built from TRBV2 and TRBJ1-5; no reliable D call. The receptor's source is a male donor with acne. The CDR3 loop reads CASINTRPYSNQPQHL. CDR3 coding DNA: TGTGCCAGCATTAATACCAGACCCTATAGCAATCAGCCCCAGCATCTT.